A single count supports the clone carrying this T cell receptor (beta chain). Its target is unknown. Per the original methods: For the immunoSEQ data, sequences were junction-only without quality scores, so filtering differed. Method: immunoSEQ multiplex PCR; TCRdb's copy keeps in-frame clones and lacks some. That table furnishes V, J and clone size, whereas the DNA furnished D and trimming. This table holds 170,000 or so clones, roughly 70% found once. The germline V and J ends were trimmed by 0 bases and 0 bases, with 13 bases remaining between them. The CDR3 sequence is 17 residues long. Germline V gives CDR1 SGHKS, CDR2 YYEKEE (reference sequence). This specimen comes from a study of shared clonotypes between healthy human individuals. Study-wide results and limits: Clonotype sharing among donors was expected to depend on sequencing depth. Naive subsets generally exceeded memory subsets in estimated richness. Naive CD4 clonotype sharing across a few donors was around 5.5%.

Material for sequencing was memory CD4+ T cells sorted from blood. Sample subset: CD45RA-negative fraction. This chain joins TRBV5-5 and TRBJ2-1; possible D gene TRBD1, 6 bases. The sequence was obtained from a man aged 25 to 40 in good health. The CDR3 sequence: CASSLEPRGYSYNEQFF. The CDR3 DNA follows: TGTGCCAGCAGCTTGGAACCTAGGGGGTACTCCTACAATGAGCAGTTCTTC.